What follows are 9 T cell receptor beta chains derived from one specimen sequenced in a study of blood T cells in healthy people across ages. A second PCR, run for roughly 7 to 11 cycles, used a sample-barcoded 5' primer plus a J-beta primer mix. From the 5' RACE reads, TCRdb called clonotypes with MiXCR, one entry per CDR3 protein. The sample contains about 1.8 million distinct CDR3 sequences, less than 50% of which appear only once. Sequencing was done on a sample of blood. The source is a woman between 40 and 50 years old in good health.

The chain links TRBV29-1 to TRBJ1-1; D perhaps matches TRBD1 (6 bases). The V end was cut by 3 bases, the J end by 7 bases, with 18 bases between. This CDR3 comprises 14 residues. The germline CDR1 and CDR2 sequences are SQVTM and ANQGSEA. CDR3 residues: CSVDRGGWSDEAFF. The CDR3 DNA is TGCAGCGTTGATAGGGGGGGATGGTCTGATGAAGCTTTCTTT. Full variable domain (remainder filled in from reference TRBV29-1 and TRBJ1-1): SAVISQKPSRDICQRGTSLTIQCQVDSQVTMMFWYRQQPGQSLTLIATANQGSEATYESGFVIDKFPISRPNLTFSTLTVSNMSPEDSSIYLCSVDRGGWSDEAFFGQGTRLTVV.

This chain links TRBV20-1 with TRBJ2-7, with D perhaps matching TRBD1 or TRBD2 (5 bases each). V dropped 6 bases and J dropped 3 bases, with 12 bases sitting between them. The germline V gene has CDR1 DFQATT and CDR2 SNEGSKA (reference sequence). This CDR3 region has 12 residues. CDR3 sequence (DNA): TGCAGTGCGCCGAGTGGGGGCTACGAGCAGTACTTC. Translating gives CSAPSGGYEQYF.

V is TRBV4-1 and J is TRBJ2-3, with TRBD2 matching 10 bases. J gave up 2 bases and V 0 bases, and 5 bases lay outside the gene matches. The CDR3 extends over 17 amino acids. The germline CDR1 and CDR2 sequences are MGHRA and YSYEKL. CDR3 nucleotides: TGCGCCAGCAGCCAAGAGGGTAGCGGGGGGTACACAGATACGCAGTATTTT. This gives the protein CASSQEGSGGYTDTQYF.

This clonotype has more than one count but fewer than ten. The chain is built from TRBV27 and TRBJ1-2; 11 bases line up with TRBD1. Per the germline V gene, CDR1 is MNHEY and CDR2 is SMNVEV (reference sequence). This CDR3 contains 15 residues. After removal of 5 bases from V and 4 bases from J, the junction contained 6 bases not matched to a gene. CDR3 in amino acids: CASSHGTGGTYGYTF. For the CDR3, the DNA is TGTGCCAGCAGTCACGGGACAGGGGGAACCTATGGCTACACCTTC.

CDR3 residues: CASSQEQVSGRFF. CDR3 DNA sequence: TGCGCCAGCAGCCAAGAACAGGTATCTGGGCGGTTCTTC. The gene calls are TRBV4-1 and TRBJ2-1; D perhaps matches TRBD1 (5 bases). Trimming left V 0 bases short and J 15 bases short, with 15 bases between. The CDR3 totals 13 residues. The germline V gene has CDR1 MGHRA and CDR2 YSYEKL.

The gene calls are TRBV2 and TRBJ2-5; 13 bases are a match to TRBD2. Germline CDR1 is SNHLY and CDR2 is FYNNEI. The ends lost 6 bases at V and 4 bases at J; junction bases unmatched: 2. This CDR3 is built from 14 residues. The CDR3 nucleotides read TGTGCCAGCAGGTGGACTAGCGGGGGAGAGACCCAGTACTTC. Its protein is CASRWTSGGETQYF.

The chain employs TRBV20-1 and TRBJ2-1; 14 bases agree with TRBD2. CDR1 is DFQATT and CDR2 is SNEGSKA in the germline V gene (reference sequence). CDR3 length: 14 amino acids. Trimming cost V 6 bases and J 13 bases; bases outside gene matches: 11. The DNA for the CDR3 is TGCAGTGCGAGACTAGCGGGGGGGAAAATGAGACAGTTCTTC. It specifies CSARLAGGKMRQFF.

The V and J genes are TRBV13 and TRBJ2-1, with TRBD2 identical over 14 bases. The V segment lost 0 bases and the J segment 7 bases; nucleotides outside the gene matches: 8. This CDR3 contains 18 residues. Germline V gene sequence: CDR1 PRHDT, CDR2 FYEKMQ (reference sequence). For the CDR3, the DNA is TGTGCCAGCAGCTTAGGCACCGGACTAGCGGGGGGCCAAAATGAGCAGTTCTTC. Protein sequence: CASSLGTGLAGGQNEQFF.

This clonotype has ten or more counts. The chain uses TRBV4-3 and TRBJ2-4, with D perhaps matching TRBD1 (5 bases). CDR3 size: 13 residues. CDR1 is LGHNA, CDR2 YSLEER, per germline. Deletions cut 2 bases from V and 7 bases from J, with 9 bases between. The CDR3, as DNA: TGCGCCAGCAGCCAACAAGGGGTGAACATTCAGTACTTC. As protein: CASSQQGVNIQYF.